The 27 T cell receptor beta chains reported below all come from one sample, sequenced in a study of cytomegalovirus exposure and HLA in healthy donors. PCR involved 60 Vbeta and 13 Jbeta primers. TCRdb keeps only in-frame clones here, not all; method: immunoSEQ multiplex PCR. The profile shows about 150,000 clones, 78% of them singletons. Sequences were obtained from PBMCs. The receptors were gathered from a woman aged 40 to 50 in good health and CMV-seronegative.

The chain employs TRBV7-9 and TRBJ2-5, with unresolved D. Germline lookup yields CDR1 SEHNR and CDR2 FQNEAQ (reference sequence). V lost 5 bases to trimming and J lost 5 bases, with 12 bases between them. The CDR3 loop spans 13 amino acids. The DNA of the CDR3 is TGTGCCAGCAGCCAAATATACGGGGAGACCCAGTACTTC. This gives the protein CASSQIYGETQYF.

CDR3 sequence (DNA): TGTGCCAGCAGTTTTTCGGGGGGCTATAATTCACCCCTCCACTTT. Amino acids: CASSFSGGYNSPLHF. This chain joins TRBV27 and TRBJ1-6; TRBD1 is a possible D gene (5 bases). The V and J ends lost 3 bases and 3 bases respectively, with 9 bases between them. The V gene's germline CDR1 is MNHEY and CDR2 SMNVEV (reference sequence). The CDR3 is 15 amino acids.

The rearrangement links TRBV9 to TRBJ2-5; D ambiguous. The ends were cut back, 0 bases at V and 2 bases at J, with 11 bases in the middle. The CDR3 length is 15 residues. The germline gives CDR1 SGDLS, CDR2 YYNGEE. As DNA, the CDR3 is TGTGCCAGCAGCGTAGGAGGTGGTCCGCAAGAGACCCAGTACTTC. Its protein product is CASSVGGGPQETQYF.

The CDR3 DNA reads TGCGCCAGCAGCCAAGACTACAGTATCGATAACTATGGCTACACCTTC. This codes for CASSQDYSIDNYGYTF. The chain combines TRBV4-1 with TRBJ1-2, with no clear D. The V and J ends lost 0 bases and 1 base respectively, with 12 bases between them. Germline V gene sequence: CDR1 MGHRA, CDR2 YSYEKL. The CDR3 is made up of 16 amino acids.

CDR3 residues: CASSRTSVSSYEQYF. DNA of the CDR3: TGTGCCAGCAGTCGTACTAGCGTCAGCTCCTACGAGCAGTACTTC. The chain links TRBV2 to TRBJ2-7; 7 positions agree with TRBD2. This CDR3 contains 15 residues. Germline CDR1 is SNHLY and CDR2 is FYNNEI. The trim removed 5 bases at V and 0 bases at J, leaving 7 bases unmatched.

In its sample, this clone was seen a few times. The J gene is TRBJ1-2, the V gene TRBV27; maybe TRBD1 (5 bases). Trimming left V 5 bases short and J 2 bases short, with 15 bases between. Germline V lookup: CDR1 MNHEY, CDR2 SMNVEV (reference sequence). This CDR3 has 15 residues. The CDR3 nucleotides are TGTGCCAGCAGTCCCCGACAGTGGCAGAACTATGGCTACACCTTC. Translated, it gives CASSPRQWQNYGYTF.

This chain uses TRBV4-1 with TRBJ1-5; D is perhaps TRBD1 (6 bases). Germline lookup yields CDR1 MGHRA and CDR2 YSYEKL. There are 16 residues in the CDR3. The V gene lost 4 bases and the J gene lost 3 bases, with 16 bases spanning the gap. As DNA, the CDR3 is TGCGCCAGCAGCCGCATCCGACAGGTAAACAATCAGCCCCAGCATTTT. Translation gives CASSRIRQVNNQPQHF.

This chain connects TRBV5-4 to TRBJ2-3, with D perhaps matching TRBD1 (6 bases). V was trimmed by 1 base and J by 2 bases, leaving 11 bases between them. Germline V gene lookup returns CDR1 SGHNT and CDR2 YYREEE (reference sequence). The CDR3 length is 15 residues. The CDR3 coding sequence is TGTGCCAGCAGCTTGAAACACAGGGACACAGATACGCAGTATTTT. Its protein is CASSLKHRDTDTQYF.

This chain connects TRBV6-1 to TRBJ2-6, with TRBD2 identical over 7 bases. The CDR3 has 14 residues. V was clipped by 6 bases and J by 3 bases; unmatched bases: 2. Germline V gives CDR1 MNHNS, CDR2 SASEGT. The chain's CDR3 is CASSPGGGANVLTF. CDR3 DNA: TGTGCCAGCAGCCCGGGGGGTGGGGCCAACGTCCTGACTTTC.

The chain recombines TRBV5-8 with TRBJ1-3; D is uncertain. The CDR3 covers 15 residues. The V and J ends lost 0 bases and 0 bases respectively, with 7 bases between them. Germline values: CDR1 SGHTS, CDR2 YDEGEE. The CDR3 loop reads CASSLGRSSGNTIYF. CDR3 nucleotide sequence: TGTGCCAGCAGCTTGGGGAGAAGCTCTGGAAACACCATATATTTT.

The J gene is TRBJ1-6, the V gene TRBV28; 7 bases are a match to TRBD1. The CDR3 is 13 residues long. The J segment lost 10 bases and the V segment lost 6 bases, leaving 6 bases of the junction unmatched. Per the germline V gene, CDR1 is MDHEN and CDR2 is SYDVKM. CDR3 sequence reads: CASSIQGKSPLHF. CDR3 nucleotides: TGTGCCAGCAGCATACAGGGGAAATCACCCCTCCACTTT.

This chain joins TRBV5-1 and TRBJ2-5; 7 bases agree with TRBD1. The CDR3 contains 14 residues. Germline assignment: CDR1 SGHRS and CDR2 YFSETQ. The V and J ends lost 4 bases and 2 bases, in that order; junction bases with no gene match: 5. The CDR3 reads CASSQPGQQETQYF. The DNA of the CDR3 is TGCGCCAGCAGCCAGCCGGGACAGCAAGAGACCCAGTACTTC.

The chain is built from TRBV15 and TRBJ2-7; perhaps TRBD2 as D (5 bases). This CDR3 is built from 15 residues. V was trimmed by 4 bases and J by 3 bases, leaving 16 bases between them. CDR1 and CDR2 (germline): LNHNV, YYDKDF (reference sequence). The CDR3 bases are TGTGCCACCAGCACTCAGGAAGAGGGATTCTACGAGCAGTACTTC. Its protein product is CATSTQEEGFYEQYF.

J is TRBJ1-2 and V is TRBV10-2; no firm D call. The germline V gene has CDR1 WSHSY and CDR2 SAAADI. Trimming cost V 7 bases and J 0 bases, with 9 bases left between them. The CDR3 runs to 13 residues. In DNA, the CDR3 is TGCGCCAGCAATCGGGAGCCTAACTATGGCTACACCTTC. Translated: CASNREPNYGYTF.

V gene TRBV7-6 combines with J gene TRBJ2-2, with TRBD2 matching 7 bases. Trimming took 6 bases from V and 2 from J; bases not matched to a gene: 6. CDR3 size: 15 residues. Germline-derived CDR1 and CDR2 are SGHVS and FNYEAQ. The CDR3 coding sequence is TGTGCCAGCAGACCAGCGGGGTCCAACACCGGGGAGCTGTTTTTT. Translating it yields CASRPAGSNTGELFF.

J is TRBJ2-1 and V is TRBV28, with 10 nucleotides matching TRBD2. Germline CDR1 MDHEN, CDR2 SYDVKM. Trimming cost V 7 bases and J 7 bases; bases outside gene matches: 4. CDR3 length: 13 amino acids. The DNA for the CDR3 is TGTGCCAGCACAGCGGGGGGGCGGAATGAGCAGTTCTTC. Translating gives CASTAGGRNEQFF.

This clone has a single count. The rearrangement links TRBV7-8 to TRBJ2-3; D is perhaps TRBD1 (5 bases). CDR1 and CDR2 from the germline V gene are SGHVS and FQNEAQ. The V gene lost 4 bases and the J gene lost 2 bases, with 10 bases spanning the gap. This CDR3 contains 14 residues. CDR3 sequence (DNA): TGTGCCAGCAGCTCTAGACAGTCCACAGATACGCAGTATTTT. Protein: CASSSRQSTDTQYF.

The V call is TRBV18, the J call TRBJ1-1; D unresolved. Germline lookup yields CDR1 KGHSH and CDR2 LQKENI. The CDR3 has 13 amino acids. The V end was cut by 4 bases, the J end by 6 bases, with 12 bases between. The CDR3 sequence is CASSRYEGSEAFF. The CDR3 nucleotides read TGTGCCAGCTCACGATACGAGGGCTCTGAAGCTTTCTTT.

The CDR3 loop is CASSSTGEPTDTQYF. The CDR3 DNA is TGCGCCAGCAGCTCGACAGGGGAACCCACAGATACGCAGTATTTT. The chain employs TRBV5-1 and TRBJ2-3; TRBD1 matches 8 bases. This CDR3 has 15 residues. Trimming cost V 3 bases and J 2 bases; bases outside gene matches: 5. From germline, CDR1 is SGHRS and CDR2 YFSETQ. Full variable domain (rest looked up from reference TRBV5-1 and TRBJ2-3): KAGVTQTPRYLIKTRGQQVTLSCSPISGHRSVSWYQQTPGQGLQFLFEYFSETQRNKGNFPGRFSGRQFSNSRSEMNVSTLELGDSALYLCASSSTGEPTDTQYFGPGTRLTVL.

This clone appeared a single time. The chain has TRBV7-8 and TRBJ2-3, with D tentatively TRBD1 (6 bases). From germline, CDR1 is SGHVS and CDR2 FQNEAQ. V was trimmed by 1 base and J by 3 bases, leaving 11 bases between them. The CDR3 is 15 residues long. Here the CDR3 reads CASSLVSRGTDTQYF. The CDR3 nucleotides read TGTGCCAGCAGCTTAGTTTCCAGGGGTACAGATACGCAGTATTTT.

This chain links TRBV13 with TRBJ1-2, with D possibly being TRBD1 (5 bases). CDR1 PRHDT and CDR2 FYEKMQ come from the germline V gene (reference sequence). The CDR3 contains 14 residues. V dropped 0 bases and J dropped 4 bases, with 9 bases sitting between them. CDR3 sequence: CASSLGTEIYGYTF. The CDR3 DNA sequence: TGTGCCAGCAGCTTAGGGACAGAAATCTATGGCTACACCTTC.

This clone was found a few times. CDR3 sequence (DNA): TGCGCCAGCAGCCAAGATCAGGGGGCGCGGGACACTGAAGCTTTCTTT. Residues: CASSQDQGARDTEAFF. The V and J genes are TRBV4-1 and TRBJ1-1; 8 nucleotides match TRBD1. CDR1 and CDR2 (germline): MGHRA, YSYEKL. V dropped 0 bases and J dropped 3; count of bases not matched to a gene: 6. The CDR3 loop spans 16 amino acids.

This chain uses TRBV28 with TRBJ2-3, with TRBD2 matching over 8 bases. Germline loops: CDR1 MDHEN, CDR2 SYDVKM. This CDR3 region has 15 residues. Losses at the gene ends were 1 base for V and 4 bases for J; bases not matched to a gene: 4. The CDR3 DNA reads as TGTGCCAGCAGTTTATACGGGGGGGCTTCAGATACGCAGTATTTT. This encodes CASSLYGGASDTQYF.

This clone was seen only once. The genes are TRBV11-2 and TRBJ1-1; D call uncertain. CDR3 size: 13 residues. V lost 1 base to trimming and J lost 3 bases, with 6 bases between them. The germline CDR1 and CDR2 sequences are SGHAT and FQNNGV. Here the CDR3 DNA reads TGTGCCAGCAGCTTAGGGGCAGACACTGAAGCTTTCTTT. Protein sequence: CASSLGADTEAFF.

Sample share makes this clone large. V usage is TRBV5-6 and J usage is TRBJ2-3; D is possibly TRBD2 (6 bases). This CDR3 region has 19 residues. V dropped 0 bases and J dropped 1 base, with 21 bases sitting between them. Germline CDR1 and CDR2: SGHDT and YYEEEE. CDR3 sequence: CASSLVGLAIPPGTDTQYF. CDR3 nucleotides: TGTGCCAGCAGCTTGGTTGGGCTAGCGATTCCCCCTGGCACAGATACGCAGTATTTT.

The chain carries TRBV5-1 and TRBJ1-4, with D perhaps TRBD1 (5 bases). V gave up 3 bases and J gave up 4 bases, with 13 bases separating them. Germline-derived CDR1 and CDR2 are SGHRS and YFSETQ. The length of the CDR3 is 15 residues. Written as DNA, the CDR3 is TGCGCCAGCAGCTCAGACAGTTCATATAATGAAAAACTGTTTTTT. It codes for CASSSDSSYNEKLFF. The full variable domain, its missing parts supplied by reference TRBV5-1 and TRBJ1-4, is KAGVTQTPRYLIKTRGQQVTLSCSPISGHRSVSWYQQTPGQGLQFLFEYFSETQRNKGNFPGRFSGRQFSNSRSEMNVSTLELGDSALYLCASSSDSSYNEKLFFGSGTQLSVL.

The chain couples TRBV19 to TRBJ2-1; perhaps TRBD2 as D (7 bases). The germline gives CDR1 LNHDA, CDR2 SQIVND (reference sequence). The CDR3 runs to 14 residues. The germline V and J ends were trimmed by 7 bases and 4 bases, with 14 bases remaining between them. The CDR3 region is CASKRGEGYNEQFF. The CDR3 DNA reads TGTGCCAGTAAGAGGGGGGAGGGTTACAATGAGCAGTTCTTC.